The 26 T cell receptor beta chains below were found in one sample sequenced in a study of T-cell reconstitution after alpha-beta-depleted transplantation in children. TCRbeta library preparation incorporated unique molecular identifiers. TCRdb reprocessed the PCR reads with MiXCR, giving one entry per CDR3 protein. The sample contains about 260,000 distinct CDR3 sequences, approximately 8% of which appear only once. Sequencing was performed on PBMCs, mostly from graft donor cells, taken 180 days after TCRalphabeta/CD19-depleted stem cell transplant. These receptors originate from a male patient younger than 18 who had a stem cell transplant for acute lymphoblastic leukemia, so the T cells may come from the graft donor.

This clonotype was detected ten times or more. CDR3 amino acids: CASSLALGGNTIYF. The CDR3, as DNA: TGTGCCAGCAGTTTAGCTTTGGGAGGAAACACCATATATTTT. J is TRBJ1-3 and V is TRBV12-3 or TRBV12-4; D is ambiguous. The V gene lost 0 bases and the J gene lost 4 bases, with 7 bases spanning the gap. The CDR3 consists of 14 residues.

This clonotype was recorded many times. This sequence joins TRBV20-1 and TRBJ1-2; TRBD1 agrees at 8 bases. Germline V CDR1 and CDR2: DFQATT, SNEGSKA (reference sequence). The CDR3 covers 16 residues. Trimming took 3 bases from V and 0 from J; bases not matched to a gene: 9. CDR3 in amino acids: CSASVDRGATNYGYTF. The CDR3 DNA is TGCAGTGCTAGTGTAGACAGGGGCGCTACTAACTATGGCTACACCTTC.

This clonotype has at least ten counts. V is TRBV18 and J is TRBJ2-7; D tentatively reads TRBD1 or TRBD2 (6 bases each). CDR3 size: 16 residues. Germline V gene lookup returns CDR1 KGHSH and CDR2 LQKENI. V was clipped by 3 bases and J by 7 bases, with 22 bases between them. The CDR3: CASSPILGTGTEEQYF. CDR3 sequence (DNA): TGTGCCAGCTCACCGATCTTGGGAACAGGGACTGAGGAGCAGTACTTC.

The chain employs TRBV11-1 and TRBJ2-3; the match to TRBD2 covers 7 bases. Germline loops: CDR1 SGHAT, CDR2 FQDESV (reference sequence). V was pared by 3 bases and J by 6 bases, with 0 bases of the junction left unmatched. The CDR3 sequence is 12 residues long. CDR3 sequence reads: CASSFSGDTQYF. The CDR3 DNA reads TGTGCCAGCAGCTTTAGCGGGGATACGCAGTATTTT.

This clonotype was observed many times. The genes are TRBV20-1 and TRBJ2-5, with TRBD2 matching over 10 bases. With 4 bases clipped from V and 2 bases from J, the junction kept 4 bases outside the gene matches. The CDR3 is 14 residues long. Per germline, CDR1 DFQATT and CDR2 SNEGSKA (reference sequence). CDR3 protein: CSATSGGAQETQYF. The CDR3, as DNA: TGCAGTGCTACCAGCGGGGGGGCACAAGAGACCCAGTACTTC.

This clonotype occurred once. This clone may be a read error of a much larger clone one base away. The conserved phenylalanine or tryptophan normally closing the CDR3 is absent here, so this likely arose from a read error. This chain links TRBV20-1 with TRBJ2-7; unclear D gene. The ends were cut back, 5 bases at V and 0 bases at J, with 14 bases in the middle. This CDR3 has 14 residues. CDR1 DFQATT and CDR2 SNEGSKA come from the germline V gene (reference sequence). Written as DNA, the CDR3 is TGCAGTGCTGAAGTCCCAGGTAGCTCCTACGAGCAGTACTCC. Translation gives CSAEVPGSSYEQYS.

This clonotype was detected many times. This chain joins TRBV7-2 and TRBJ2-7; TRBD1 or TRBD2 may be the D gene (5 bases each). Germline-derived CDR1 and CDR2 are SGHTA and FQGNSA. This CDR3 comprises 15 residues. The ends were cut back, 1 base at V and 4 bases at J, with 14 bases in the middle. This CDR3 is CASSLDGTPPYEQYF. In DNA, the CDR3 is TGTGCCAGCAGCTTAGATGGGACCCCCCCATACGAGCAGTACTTC. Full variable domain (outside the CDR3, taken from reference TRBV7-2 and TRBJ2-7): GAGVSQSPSNKVTEKGKDVELRCDPISGHTALYWYRQSLGQGLEFLIYFQGNSAPDKSGLPSDRFSAERTGGSVSTLTIQRTQQEDSAVYLCASSLDGTPPYEQYFGPGTRLTVT.

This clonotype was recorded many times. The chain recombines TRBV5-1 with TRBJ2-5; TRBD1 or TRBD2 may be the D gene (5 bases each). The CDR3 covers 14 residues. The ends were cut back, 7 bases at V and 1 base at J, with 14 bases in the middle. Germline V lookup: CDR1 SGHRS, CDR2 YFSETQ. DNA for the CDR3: TGCGCCAGCGGGACCACCCTCCCCCAAGAGACCCAGTACTTC. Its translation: CASGTTLPQETQYF.

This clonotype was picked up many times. CDR3 DNA: TGCAGCGCCCGCGGACAGGGTGTTGACTATGGCTACACCTTC. Its protein product is CSARGQGVDYGYTF. This chain joins TRBV29-1 and TRBJ1-2; 8 bases line up with TRBD1. With 7 bases clipped from V and 3 bases from J, the junction kept 10 bases outside the gene matches. The CDR3 contains 14 residues. Germline V lookup: CDR1 SQVTM, CDR2 ANQGSEA.

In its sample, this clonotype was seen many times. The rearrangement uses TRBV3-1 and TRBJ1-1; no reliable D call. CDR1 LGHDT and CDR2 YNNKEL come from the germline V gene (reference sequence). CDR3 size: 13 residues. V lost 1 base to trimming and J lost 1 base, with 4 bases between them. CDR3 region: CASSQGGNTEAFF. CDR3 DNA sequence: TGTGCCAGCAGCCAAGGAGGGAACACTGAAGCTTTCTTT.

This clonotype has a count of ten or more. The CDR3 DNA follows: TGTGCCGTCGCCGGGACAGGGCGTCGAGGACCCTACGAGCAGTACTTC. Translation gives CAVAGTGRRGPYEQYF. The chain is built from TRBV7-9 and TRBJ2-7, with 9 nucleotides matching TRBD1. The germline CDR1 and CDR2 sequences are SEHNR and FQNEAQ (reference sequence). There are 16 residues in the CDR3. V shed 11 bases, J shed 2 bases, and the junction held 16 bases outside the gene matches.

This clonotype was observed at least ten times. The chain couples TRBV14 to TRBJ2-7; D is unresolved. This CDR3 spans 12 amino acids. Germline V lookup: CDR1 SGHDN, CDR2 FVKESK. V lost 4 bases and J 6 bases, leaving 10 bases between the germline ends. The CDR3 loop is CASSPTPGEQYF. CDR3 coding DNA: TGTGCCAGCAGCCCTACACCGGGCGAGCAGTACTTC.

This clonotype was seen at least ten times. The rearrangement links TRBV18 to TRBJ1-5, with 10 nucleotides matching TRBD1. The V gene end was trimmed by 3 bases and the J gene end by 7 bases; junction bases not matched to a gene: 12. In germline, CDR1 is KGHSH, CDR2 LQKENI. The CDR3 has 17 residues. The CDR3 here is CASSPSVGTGEYQPQHF. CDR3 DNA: TGTGCCAGCTCACCTAGTGTAGGGACAGGGGAGTACCAGCCCCAGCATTTT. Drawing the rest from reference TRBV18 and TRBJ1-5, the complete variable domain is NAGVMQNPRHLVRRRGQEARLRCSPMKGHSHVYWYRQLPEEGLKFMVYLQKENIIDESGMPKERFSAEFPKEGPSILRIQQVVRGDSAAYFCASSPSVGTGEYQPQHFGDGTRLSIL.

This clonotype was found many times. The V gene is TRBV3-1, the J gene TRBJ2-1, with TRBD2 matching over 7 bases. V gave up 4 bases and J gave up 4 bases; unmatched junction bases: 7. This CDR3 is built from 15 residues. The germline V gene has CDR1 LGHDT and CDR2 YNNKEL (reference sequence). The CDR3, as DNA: TGTGCCAGCAGCCGTACTAGCGCACCTTACAATGAGCAGTTCTTC. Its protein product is CASSRTSAPYNEQFF.

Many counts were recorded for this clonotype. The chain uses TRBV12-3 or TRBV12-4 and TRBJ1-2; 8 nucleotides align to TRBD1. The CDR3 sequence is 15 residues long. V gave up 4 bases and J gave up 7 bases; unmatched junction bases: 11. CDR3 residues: CASSWAPGTGSGYTF. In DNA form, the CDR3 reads TGTGCCAGCAGTTGGGCCCCTGGGACAGGATCTGGCTACACCTTC.

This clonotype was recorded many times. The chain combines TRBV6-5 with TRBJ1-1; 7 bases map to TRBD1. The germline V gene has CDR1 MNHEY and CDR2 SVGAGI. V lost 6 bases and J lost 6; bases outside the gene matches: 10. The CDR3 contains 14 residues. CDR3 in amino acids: CASSLLGGGPEAFF. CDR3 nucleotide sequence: TGTGCCAGCAGCCTACTGGGAGGGGGCCCTGAAGCTTTCTTT.

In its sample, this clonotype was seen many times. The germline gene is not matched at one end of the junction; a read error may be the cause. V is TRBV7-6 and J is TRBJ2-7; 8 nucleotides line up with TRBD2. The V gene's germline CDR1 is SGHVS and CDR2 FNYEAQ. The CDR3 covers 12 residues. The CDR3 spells CASSLVAGEQYF. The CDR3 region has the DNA TGTGCCAGCAGTTTAGTAGCGGGAGAGCAGTACTTC.

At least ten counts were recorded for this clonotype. The CDR3 sequence is CSAREETPSSYNSPLHF. The CDR3 bases are TGCAGTGCTAGAGAAGAGACCCCGAGCTCCTATAATTCACCCCTCCACTTT. The chain couples TRBV20-1 to TRBJ1-6; the D is unclear. CDR1 and CDR2 from the germline V gene are DFQATT and SNEGSKA (reference sequence). The CDR3 is 17 residues long. Trimming removed 0 bases from V and 0 bases from J, with 12 bases in between.

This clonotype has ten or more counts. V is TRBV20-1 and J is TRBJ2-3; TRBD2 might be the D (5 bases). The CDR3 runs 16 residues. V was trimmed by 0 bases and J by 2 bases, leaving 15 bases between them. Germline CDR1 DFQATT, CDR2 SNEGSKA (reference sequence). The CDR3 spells CSARDDYLFYTDTQYF. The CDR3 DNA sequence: TGCAGTGCTAGAGATGACTACCTATTCTACACAGATACGCAGTATTTT.

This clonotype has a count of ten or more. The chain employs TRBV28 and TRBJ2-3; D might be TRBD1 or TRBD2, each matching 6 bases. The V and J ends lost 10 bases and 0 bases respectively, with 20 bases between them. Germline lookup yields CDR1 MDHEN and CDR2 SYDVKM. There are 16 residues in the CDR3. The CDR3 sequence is CATSERQGRSTDTQYF. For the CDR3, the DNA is TGTGCCACCTCAGAGAGGCAGGGGAGGAGCACAGATACGCAGTATTTT.

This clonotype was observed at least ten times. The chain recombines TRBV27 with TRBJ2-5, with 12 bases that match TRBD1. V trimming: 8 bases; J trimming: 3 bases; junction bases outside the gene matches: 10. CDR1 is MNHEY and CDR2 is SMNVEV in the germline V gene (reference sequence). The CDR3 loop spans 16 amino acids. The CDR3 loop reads CASSGRDRGREETQYF. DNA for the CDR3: TGTGCCAGCTCCGGCCGGGACAGGGGGCGCGAAGAGACCCAGTACTTC.

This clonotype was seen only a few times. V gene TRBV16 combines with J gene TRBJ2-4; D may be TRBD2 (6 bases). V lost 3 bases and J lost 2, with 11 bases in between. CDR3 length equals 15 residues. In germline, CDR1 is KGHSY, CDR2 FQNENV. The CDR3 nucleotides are TGTGCCAGCAGCCATCCCGGGAGTTCCAAAAACATTCAGTACTTC. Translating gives CASSHPGSSKNIQYF.

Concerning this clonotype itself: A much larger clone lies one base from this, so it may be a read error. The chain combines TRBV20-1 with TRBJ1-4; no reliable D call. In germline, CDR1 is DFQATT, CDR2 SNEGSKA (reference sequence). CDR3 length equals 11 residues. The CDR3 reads CNARLNEKLFF. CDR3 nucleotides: TGCAATGCTAGACTGAATGAAAAACTGTTTTTT.

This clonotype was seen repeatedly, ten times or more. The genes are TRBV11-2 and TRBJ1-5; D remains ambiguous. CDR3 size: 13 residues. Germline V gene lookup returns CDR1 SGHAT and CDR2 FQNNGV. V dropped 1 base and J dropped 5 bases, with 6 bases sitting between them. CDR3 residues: CASSLAIHQPQHF. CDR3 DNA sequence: TGTGCCAGCAGCTTAGCGATCCATCAGCCCCAGCATTTT.

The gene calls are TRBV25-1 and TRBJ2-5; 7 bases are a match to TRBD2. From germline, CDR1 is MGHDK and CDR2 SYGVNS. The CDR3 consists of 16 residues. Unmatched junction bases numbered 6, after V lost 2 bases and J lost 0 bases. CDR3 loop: CASSEGGLLYQETQYF. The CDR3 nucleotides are TGTGCCAGCAGTGAAGGGGGACTATTGTACCAAGAGACCCAGTACTTC.

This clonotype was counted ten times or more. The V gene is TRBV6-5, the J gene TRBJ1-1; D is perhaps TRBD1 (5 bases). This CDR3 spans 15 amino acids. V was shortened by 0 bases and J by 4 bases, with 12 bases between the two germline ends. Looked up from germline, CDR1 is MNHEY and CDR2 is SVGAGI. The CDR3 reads CASSYSGQGATEAFF. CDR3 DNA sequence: TGTGCCAGCAGTTACTCTGGGCAGGGAGCCACTGAAGCTTTCTTT.